This is a list of T cell receptor beta chains from one sample in a study of blood T cell repertoires in COVID-19. The protocol was immunoSEQ multiplex PCR, while the TCRdb copy is restricted to in-frame clones and leaves out a portion. The data hold about 220,000 clones, with approximately 83% observed a single time. Sequences were obtained from PBMCs or T cells enriched from blood (not recorded which). The receptors derive from an older woman who had recovered from COVID-19. The CDR3 runs from the conserved cysteine through the conserved F or W. A D gene is named only where the DNA matches it firmly. Only part of the rows carry a size: once, few, many, or a class if the clone is expanded.

D	V	J	size	CDR3	DNA
.	TRBV7-2	TRBJ2-2	.	CASSLARRKNTGELFF	TGTGCCAGCAGCTTAGCGCGGCGAAAAAACACCGGGGAGCTGTTTTTT
TRBD1	TRBV6-2/TRBV6-3	TRBJ1-2	.	CASSKPSRDRGEFYGYTF	TGTGCCAGCAGTAAACCGTCCCGGGACAGGGGCGAGTTCTATGGCTACACCTTC
.	TRBV3-1/TRBV3-2	TRBJ2-7	.	CASSQMGQYEQYF	TGTGCCAGCAGCCAAATGGGGCAGTACGAGCAGTACTTC
TRBD1	TRBV7-8	TRBJ1-2	.	CATSPNRGGYTF	TGTGCCACCTCCCCGAACAGGGGTGGCTACACCTTC
.	TRBV6-1	TRBJ2-1	once	CASSDGGTTYNEQFF	TGTGCCAGCAGTGATGGCGGAACCACCTACAATGAGCAGTTCTTC
.	TRBV4-1	TRBJ2-7	.	CASSQPLEDSHSYEQYF	TGCGCCAGCAGCCAACCCCTGGAAGACAGCCACTCCTACGAGCAGTACTTC
TRBD2	TRBV5-1	TRBJ2-1	.	CASSSPGTRILGEQFF	TGCGCCAGCAGCTCGCCCGGGACTAGGATCCTCGGCGAGCAGTTCTTC
.	TRBV10-1	TRBJ1-5	.	CASSESSPLECSQPQHF	TGCGCCAGCAGTGAGTCAAGTCCCCTGGAGTGTAGTCAGCCCCAGCATTTT
.	TRBV29-1	TRBJ1-4	.	CSVQERGNEKLFF	TGCAGCGTTCAGGAACGGGGGAATGAAAAACTGTTTTTT
TRBD1	TRBV11-1	TRBJ1-1	few	CASRTTGTTEAFF	TGTGCCAGCAGAACGACAGGGACTACTGAAGCTTTCTTT
TRBD1	TRBV12-5	TRBJ1-1	.	CASGLNPGQGIGLAFF	TGTGCTAGTGGTTTGAACCCGGGACAGGGAATAGGATTGGCTTTCTTT
.	TRBV5-1	TRBJ2-2	.	CASSPPTHTGELFF	TGCGCCAGCAGCCCGCCGACTCACACCGGGGAGCTGTTTTTT
.	TRBV9	TRBJ1-1	.	CASSVGAGVLNTEAFF	TGTGCCAGCAGCGTAGGAGCGGGGGTTTTGAACACTGAAGCTTTCTTT
TRBD1	TRBV29-1	TRBJ1-5	.	CSVGDRGNQPQHF	TGCAGCGTTGGGGACAGGGGGAATCAGCCCCAGCATTTT
TRBD1	TRBV9	TRBJ1-2	.	CASSVSSTGTYGYTF	TGTGCCAGCAGCGTTTCCTCGACAGGGACCTATGGCTACACCTTC
.	TRBV5-5	TRBJ1-1	.	CASSLRNQGTEAFF	TGTGCCAGCAGCTTGCGAAACCAGGGGACTGAAGCTTTCTTT
.	TRBV10-3	TRBJ1-3	.	CAISESGRSASGNTIYF	TGTGCCATCAGTGAGTCGGGCCGATCCGCAAGTGGAAACACCATATATTTT
TRBD1	TRBV25-1	TRBJ1-3	.	CASKQGARNTIYF	TGTGCCAGCAAACAGGGGGCACGAAACACCATATATTTT
.	TRBV30	TRBJ1-2	.	CAWRAKDRSYGYTF	TGTGCCTGGAGAGCTAAGGACAGATCCTATGGCTACACCTTC
.	TRBV7-9	TRBJ2-6	.	CASSRDGSGANVLTF	TGTGCCAGCAGCAGGGACGGCTCTGGGGCCAACGTCCTGACTTTC
TRBD1	TRBV25-1	TRBJ1-5	.	CASRQGSDQPQHF	TGTGCCAGCCGACAGGGGTCCGATCAGCCCCAGCATTTT
.	TRBV12-3/TRBV12-4	TRBJ2-2	.	CASSPQGTGELFF	TGTGCCAGCAGTCCGCAGGGAACGGGGGAGCTGTTTTTT
TRBD2	TRBV10-1	TRBJ2-1	.	CASSRRGAGEGSYNEQFF	TGCGCCAGCAGCAGGAGGGGAGCGGGGGAGGGGTCCTACAATGAGCAGTTCTTC
.	TRBV18	TRBJ1-4	.	CASSPPVRVGEKLFF	TGTGCCAGCTCACCACCGGTACGAGTCGGGGAAAAACTGTTTTTT
.	TRBV5-5	TRBJ1-5	.	CASSPTLTGLNQPQHF	TGTGCCAGCAGCCCGACATTGACGGGACTCAATCAGCCCCAGCATTTT
TRBD1	TRBV18	TRBJ1-1	.	CASSRRTGENTEAFF	TGTGCCAGCTCACGCAGGACAGGAGAGAACACTGAAGCTTTCTTT
.	TRBV3-1/TRBV3-2	TRBJ1-1	.	CASSPDRSLFANTEAFF	TGTGCCAGCAGCCCCGACAGGTCCCTTTTTGCAAACACTGAAGCTTTCTTT
.	TRBV19	TRBJ2-1	.	CASSIGLFEQFF	TGTGCCAGTAGTATCGGTCTTTTTGAGCAGTTCTTC
.	TRBV11-2	TRBJ1-1	.	CASSMTGIPEAFF	TGTGCCAGCAGCATGACAGGCATCCCCGAAGCTTTCTTT